These 32 T cell receptor beta chains share one sample of origin, sequenced in a study of shared clonotypes between healthy human individuals. The data were produced by immunoSEQ multiplex PCR, yet TCRdb's version contains in-frame clones alone and is incomplete. Of 2 million to 2.5 million clones listed, approximately 96% are singletons. Sequenced material: naive CD4+ T cells sorted from blood. Subset reported: CD45RA+ positively selected. These receptors were collected from a young man in good health.

This rearrangement joins TRBV19 to TRBJ1-2; D remains unclear. The CDR3 contains 17 residues. Germline V gene lookup returns CDR1 LNHDA and CDR2 SQIVND (reference sequence). V was clipped by 2 bases and J by 7 bases, with 23 bases between them. In DNA form, the CDR3 reads TGTGCCAGTAGTATAAGGCCCAGGCTCGAGTTTTCCTTTGGCTACACCTTC. Translating gives CASSIRPRLEFSFGYTF. Complete variable domain (other parts from reference TRBV19 and TRBJ1-2): DGGITQSPKYLFRKEGQNVTLSCEQNLNHDAMYWYRQDPGQGLRLIYYSQIVNDFQKGDIAEGYSVSREKKESFPLTVTSAQKNPTAFYLCASSIRPRLEFSFGYTFGSGTRLTVV.

The J gene is TRBJ2-7, the V gene TRBV28; perhaps TRBD1 as D (6 bases). CDR1 and CDR2 (germline): MDHEN, SYDVKM. The V and J ends lost 5 bases and 9 bases respectively, with 26 bases between them. CDR3 length: 16 amino acids. CDR3 sequence: CASSAARDTSTSSQYF. The CDR3, as DNA: TGTGCCAGCAGTGCCGCCCGGGACACCAGTACGAGTTCGCAGTACTTC.

The chain links TRBV30 to TRBJ2-5; 8 positions match TRBD1. The CDR3 extends over 15 amino acids. V shed 7 bases and J 2 bases; nucleotides not matched to a gene: 12. Germline CDR1 reads GTSNPN; CDR2 reads SVGIG (reference sequence). The CDR3 bases are TGTGCCTATGCAAAACGGGACAGGCTTCAAGAGACCCAGTACTTC. This sequence encodes CAYAKRDRLQETQYF.

The gene calls are TRBV15 and TRBJ2-6, with D possibly matching TRBD2 (6 bases). From germline, CDR1 is LNHNV and CDR2 YYDKDF (reference sequence). V lost 4 bases, J lost 0 bases, and 7 bases lay in between. This CDR3 comprises 15 residues. Here the CDR3 reads CATSKEGSGANVLTF. In DNA form, the CDR3 reads TGTGCCACCAGCAAGGAGGGCTCTGGGGCCAACGTCCTGACTTTC.

J is TRBJ2-5 and V is TRBV6-5, with a possible D match to TRBD1 (6 bases). Germline V gene sequence: CDR1 MNHEY, CDR2 SVGAGI. Trimming shortened V by 6 bases and J by 1 base, and 12 bases separated the two germline ends. The CDR3 spans 14 residues. The CDR3 is CASRPGTIQETQYF. The CDR3 DNA is TGTGCCAGCAGGCCGGGGACAATCCAAGAGACCCAGTACTTC.

V usage is TRBV11-2 and J usage is TRBJ2-3; no definite D call. The germline V and J ends were trimmed by 4 bases and 10 bases, with 9 bases remaining between them. CDR1 and CDR2 from the germline V gene are SGHAT and FQNNGV. The CDR3 is made up of 11 amino acids. CDR3 protein: CASSSGLAQYF. The CDR3 nucleotides read TGTGCCAGCAGCTCTGGTCTTGCGCAGTATTTT.

The V call is TRBV2, the J call TRBJ1-2; 9 bases map to TRBD1. V shed 2 bases, J shed 10 bases, and the junction held 5 bases outside the gene matches. This CDR3 is 13 amino acids long. Germline CDR1 and CDR2: SNHLY and FYNNEI. In DNA, the CDR3 is TGTGCCAGCAGTGAAATGGGACAGGGCGTCTACACCTTC. Its translation is CASSEMGQGVYTF. Full variable domain (outside the CDR3, taken from reference TRBV2 and TRBJ1-2): EPEVTQTPSHQVTQMGQEVILRCVPISNHLYFYWYRQILGQKVEFLVSFYNNEISEKSEIFDDQFSVERPDGSNFTLKIRSTKLEDSAMYFCASSEMGQGVYTFGSGTRLTVV.

This clone appeared a single time. The chain uses TRBV27 and TRBJ2-7; 10 positions agree with TRBD2. V shed 3 bases, J shed 6 bases, and the junction held 11 bases outside the gene matches. Looked up from germline, CDR1 is MNHEY and CDR2 is SMNVEV (reference sequence). The CDR3 totals 16 residues. DNA for the CDR3: TGTGCCAGCAGTTTTTATAGGGGGACTAGCGTCGGCGAGCAGTACTTC. Residues: CASSFYRGTSVGEQYF.

A single count supports this clone. The chain recombines TRBV5-1 with TRBJ1-1; D call uncertain. Trimming stripped 0 bases from V and 3 bases from J, with 6 bases between. Germline values: CDR1 SGHRS, CDR2 YFSETQ. This CDR3 region has 13 residues. CDR3 residues: CASSLDQDTEAFF. CDR3 DNA: TGCGCCAGCAGCTTGGACCAGGACACTGAAGCTTTCTTT. The whole variable domain, filled in from reference TRBV5-1 and TRBJ1-1, reads KAGVTQTPRYLIKTRGQQVTLSCSPISGHRSVSWYQQTPGQGLQFLFEYFSETQRNKGNFPGRFSGRQFSNSRSEMNVSTLELGDSALYLCASSLDQDTEAFFGQGTRLTVV.

This clone has only one observation. The V gene is TRBV11-3, the J gene TRBJ2-2; D possibly corresponds to TRBD2 (6 bases). V gave up 0 bases and J gave up 0 bases, with 11 bases separating them. CDR1 is SGHNT, CDR2 YENEEA, per germline. The CDR3 has 17 amino acids. The CDR3 DNA sequence: TGTGCCAGCAGCTTAGATGGGGGGACCGCGAACACCGGGGAGCTGTTTTTT. As protein: CASSLDGGTANTGELFF.

The CDR3 region has the DNA TGTGCCAGCAGCCAAGACACGCTGGGAATCTATAATGAAAAACTGTTTTTT. Translation: CASSQDTLGIYNEKLFF. The chain joins TRBV4-2 to TRBJ1-4; D remains unclear. The CDR3 consists of 17 residues. Per the germline V gene, CDR1 is LGHNA and CDR2 is YNFKEQ. V was pared by 0 bases and J by 4 bases, with 15 bases between.

Turning to this clone: Other DNA variants within this sample encode the same CDR3. The chain links TRBV7-2 to TRBJ2-1; 9 bases are shared with TRBD1. The CDR3 totals 15 residues. The J segment lost 7 bases and the V segment lost 4 bases, leaving 8 bases of the junction unmatched. Germline loops: CDR1 SGHTA, CDR2 FQGNSA. The CDR3 here is CASSSDRGQYNEQFF. The CDR3 bases are TGTGCCAGCAGCTCGGACAGGGGACAGTATAATGAGCAGTTCTTC.

This rearrangement joins TRBV9 to TRBJ1-4; no definite D call. The CDR3 runs to 15 residues. Trimming removed 0 bases at V and 6 bases at J, with 12 bases between. Germline CDR1 reads SGDLS; CDR2 reads YYNGEE. This chain's CDR3 is CASSVGTASDEKLFF. The CDR3 bases are TGTGCCAGCAGCGTAGGAACAGCTTCGGATGAAAAACTGTTTTTT.

This clone was seen once. The chain combines TRBV2 with TRBJ1-1, with unresolved D. The CDR3 has 15 residues. Germline CDR1 is SNHLY and CDR2 is FYNNEI. V was cut by 6 bases and J by 1 base, with 15 bases left in between. The CDR3 DNA follows: TGTGCCAGCAGCGCCACGAGGCAGAAGAACACTGAAGCTTTCTTT. Encoded protein: CASSATRQKNTEAFF.

This chain joins TRBV28 and TRBJ1-2; D uncertain. The germline CDR1 and CDR2 sequences are MDHEN and SYDVKM. Trimming pared 1 base from V and 4 bases from J, leaving 13 bases between. The CDR3 contains 15 residues. The CDR3 bases are TGTGCCAGCAGTTTATCTCCAGCGCTTTCCTATGGCTACACCTTC. It specifies CASSLSPALSYGYTF.

The rearrangement joins TRBV27 to TRBJ2-3, with a weak D call TRBD2 (5 bases). Between the trimmed V and J ends, which lost 5 bases and 2 bases, there was a span of 14 bases. Germline CDR1 MNHEY, CDR2 SMNVEV (reference sequence). This CDR3 spans 15 amino acids. CDR3 sequence (DNA): TGTGCCAGCAGTCTGTACGGACTCACCACAGATACGCAGTATTTT. It translates to CASSLYGLTTDTQYF.

The chain combines TRBV4-2 with TRBJ2-7, with D hard to call. The V end lost 4 bases, the J end lost 3 bases, and 10 bases lay between the germline ends. Germline assignment: CDR1 LGHNA and CDR2 YNFKEQ. The CDR3 has 13 amino acids. The CDR3 here is CASSLYSSYEQYF. The CDR3 DNA is TGTGCCAGCAGCCTATATTCGAGCTACGAGCAGTACTTC.

Worth noting for this clone: Other DNA sequences of this sample code for an identical CDR3. The genes are TRBV18 and TRBJ2-5; a weak D match, TRBD1 (7 bases). V dropped 0 bases and J dropped 5 bases, with 10 bases sitting between them. Looked up from germline, CDR1 is KGHSH and CDR2 is LQKENI. The CDR3 runs to 14 residues. The CDR3 is CASSPPAGGETQYF. Here the CDR3 DNA reads TGTGCCAGCTCACCACCGGCAGGGGGGGAGACCCAGTACTTC.

This chain uses TRBV28 with TRBJ2-7; the D gene could be TRBD1 or TRBD2 (7 bases each). This CDR3 has 17 residues. The V end was cut by 4 bases, the J end by 4 bases, with 23 bases between. The germline V gene has CDR1 MDHEN and CDR2 SYDVKM. CDR3 coding DNA: TGTGCCAGCAGTTATTCTCTCGGGGGAGGGGGCGCATACGAGCAGTACTTC. Translating gives CASSYSLGGGGAYEQYF.

This clone appeared a single time. The chain has TRBV6-5 and TRBJ2-3, with TRBD1 matching 10 bases. V lost 5 bases, J lost 3 bases, and 5 bases stayed unmatched. This CDR3 has 15 residues. Germline V lookup: CDR1 MNHEY, CDR2 SVGAGI. This CDR3 is CASSLRTGGTDTQYF. CDR3 sequence (DNA): TGTGCCAGCAGTCTACGGACAGGGGGAACAGATACGCAGTATTTT.

The chain is built from TRBV28 and TRBJ2-2; D is ambiguous. V lost 7 bases, J lost 4 bases, and 4 bases lay in between. In germline, CDR1 is MDHEN, CDR2 SYDVKM. CDR3 length equals 11 residues. The CDR3 nucleotides are TGTGCCAGCACCATCACCGGGGAGCTGTTTTTT. This translates into CASTITGELFF.

Concerning this clone itself: This sample also contains other DNA sequences that code for the same CDR3. The rearrangement links TRBV11-3 to TRBJ1-1; possibly TRBD1 for D (5 bases). V lost 0 bases, J lost 1 base, and 6 bases lay in between. The CDR3 loop spans 14 amino acids. Germline CDR1 SGHNT, CDR2 YENEEA. CDR3 DNA: TGTGCCAGCAGCTTAGATGGGGGGAACACTGAAGCTTTCTTT. It translates to CASSLDGGNTEAFF.

The chain joins TRBV7-7 to TRBJ2-3, with TRBD1 identical over 7 bases. This CDR3 is 15 amino acids long. Germline-derived CDR1 and CDR2 are SSHAT and FNYEAQ (reference sequence). In DNA, the CDR3 is TGTGCTAGCGCCCGGACAGGCCGGCAGGCAGATACGCAGTATTTT. Translating it yields CASARTGRQADTQYF.

The chain uses TRBV5-1 and TRBJ2-3; D call uncertain. V was trimmed by 4 bases and J by 2 bases, leaving 14 bases between them. The germline gives CDR1 SGHRS, CDR2 YFSETQ. This CDR3 contains 15 residues. The CDR3 DNA sequence: TGCGCCAGCAGCCTGGAGCAGTTAACCACAGATACGCAGTATTTT. This encodes CASSLEQLTTDTQYF.

The rearrangement links TRBV5-6 to TRBJ1-4; possible D gene TRBD1, 5 bases. This CDR3 has 13 amino acids. Per germline, CDR1 SGHDT and CDR2 YYEEEE. The V end was cut by 4 bases, the J end by 11 bases, with 15 bases between. The CDR3 bases are TGTGCCAGCAGCGGGACGGCCTCTTCCAAACTGTTTTTT. This translates into CASSGTASSKLFF.

V usage is TRBV5-5 and J usage is TRBJ1-2, with a weak D call TRBD1 (5 bases). Trimming took 5 bases from V and 4 from J, leaving 12 bases between them. The length of the CDR3 is 13 residues. Germline CDR1 SGHKS, CDR2 YYEKEE (reference sequence). CDR3 sequence reads: CASSSGGGYGYTF. The CDR3 DNA reads as TGTGCCAGCAGTAGCGGGGGTGGCTATGGCTACACCTTC. The entire variable domain, with the rest obtained from reference TRBV5-5 and TRBJ1-2, is as follows: DAGVTQSPTHLIKTRGQQVTLRCSPISGHKSVSWYQQVLGQGPQFIFQYYEKEERGRGNFPDRFSARQFPNYSSELNVNALLLGDSALYLCASSSGGGYGYTFGSGTRLTVV.

On this clone itself: Other nucleotide sequences in the sample specify the same CDR3. J is TRBJ2-1 and V is TRBV5-1, with D possibly matching TRBD1 (5 bases). Between the trimmed V and J ends, which lost 1 base and 0 bases, there was a span of 8 bases. This CDR3 comprises 15 residues. CDR1 is SGHRS and CDR2 is YFSETQ in the germline V gene. The CDR3 is CASSLRQSSYNEQFF. The CDR3, as DNA: TGCGCCAGCAGCTTGAGACAGAGCTCCTACAATGAGCAGTTCTTC.

This clone was detected only once. The chain links TRBV7-2 to TRBJ2-7; D ambiguous. Germline V gene lookup returns CDR1 SGHTA and CDR2 FQGNSA. The CDR3 runs 15 residues. Trimming stripped 3 bases from V and 2 bases from J, with 14 bases between. The CDR3 DNA reads as TGTGCCAGCAGCTTTTTCATCACGGAACCCTACGAGCAGTACTTC. Translated: CASSFFITEPYEQYF. Full variable domain (remainder filled in from reference TRBV7-2 and TRBJ2-7): GAGVSQSPSNKVTEKGKDVELRCDPISGHTALYWYRQSLGQGLEFLIYFQGNSAPDKSGLPSDRFSAERTGGSVSTLTIQRTQQEDSAVYLCASSFFITEPYEQYFGPGTRLTVT.

Note on this clone: Other nucleotide sequences in the sample specify the same CDR3. The chain employs TRBV18 and TRBJ1-1, with 8 bases fitting TRBD1. The CDR3 sequence is 14 residues long. Looked up from germline, CDR1 is KGHSH and CDR2 is LQKENI. V lost 6 bases, J lost 2 bases, and 5 bases stayed unmatched. The DNA of the CDR3 is TGTGCCAGCTCCCCCGGACAGGGCAACACTGAAGCTTTCTTT. Translated, it gives CASSPGQGNTEAFF.

The chain uses TRBV5-4 and TRBJ1-2; the match to TRBD1 covers 9 bases. Trimming at V came to 6 bases and at J to 6 bases, leaving 9 bases not matched to a gene. Germline values: CDR1 SGHNT, CDR2 YYREEE (reference sequence). The CDR3 has 14 amino acids. The CDR3 loop reads CASNRQGDQHGYTF. CDR3 bases: TGTGCCAGCAACCGACAGGGGGACCAGCATGGCTACACCTTC.

The V and J genes are TRBV7-2 and TRBJ1-1; no clear D gene. V was trimmed by 2 bases and J by 10 bases, leaving 11 bases between them. This CDR3 comprises 12 residues. Per the germline V gene, CDR1 is SGHTA and CDR2 is FQGNSA. The CDR3 coding sequence is TGTGCCAGCAGCTTATGGTATCGTGCAGCTTTCTTT. Translation gives CASSLWYRAAFF.

As for this clone: The sample contains more than one DNA sequence encoding this CDR3. The rearrangement uses TRBV2 and TRBJ2-7; D not certain. The CDR3 length is 12 residues. Germline loops: CDR1 SNHLY, CDR2 FYNNEI. With 5 bases removed from V and 2 bases from J, the gap between germline ends came to 7 bases. CDR3 nucleotides: TGTGCCAGCAGTAGGACCACCTACGAGCAGTACTTC. As protein: CASSRTTYEQYF.